The sequence of this TCR beta chain was determined in a study of blood T cell repertoires in COVID-19. Study as a whole: The study drew acute and convalescent COVID-19 samples from the United States, Italy and Spain. T cells, B-cell-depleted T cells, or PBMCs provided the cDNA or gDNA that served as material.

Original handling: Estimation of nucleated cell counts was performed using reference gene primer amplification. This table comes from immunoSEQ multiplex PCR, and its TCRdb copy is limited to in-frame clones, with some not included. V and J calls and clone size are as listed in that table; D and trimming were resolved from the DNA. Altogether tens of thousands of clones are present, just under 85% being singletons, with the ten largest covering about 2.6%. This receptor was taken from a woman in her sixties with acute or convalescent COVID-19. The specimen sequenced was peripheral blood.

CDR3 loop: CASGVSGLALQETQYF. CDR3 coding DNA: TGTGCCAGCGGAGTCTCGGGCCTAGCGTTACAAGAGACCCAGTACTTC. The genes are TRBV28 and TRBJ2-5; possibly TRBD2 for D (6 bases). CDR3 length equals 16 residues. Trimming left V 8 bases short and J 2 bases short, with 21 bases between. CDR1 is MDHEN, CDR2 SYDVKM, per germline.